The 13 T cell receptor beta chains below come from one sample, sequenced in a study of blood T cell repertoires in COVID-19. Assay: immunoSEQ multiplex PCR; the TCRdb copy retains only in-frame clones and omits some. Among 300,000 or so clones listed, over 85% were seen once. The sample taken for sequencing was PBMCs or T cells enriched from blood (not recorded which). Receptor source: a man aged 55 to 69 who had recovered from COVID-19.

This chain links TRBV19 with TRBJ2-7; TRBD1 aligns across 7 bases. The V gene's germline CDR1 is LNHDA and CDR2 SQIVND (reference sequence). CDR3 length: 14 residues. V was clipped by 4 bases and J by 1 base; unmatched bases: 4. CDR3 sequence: CASSRGQLSYEQYF. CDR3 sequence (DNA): TGTGCCAGTAGTAGGGGACAGCTATCCTACGAGCAGTACTTC.

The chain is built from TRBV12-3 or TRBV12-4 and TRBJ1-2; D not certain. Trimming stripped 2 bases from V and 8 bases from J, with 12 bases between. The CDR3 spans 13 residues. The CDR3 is CASSLLLSSGYTF. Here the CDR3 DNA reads TGTGCCAGCAGTTTACTTCTCAGTTCCGGCTACACCTTC.

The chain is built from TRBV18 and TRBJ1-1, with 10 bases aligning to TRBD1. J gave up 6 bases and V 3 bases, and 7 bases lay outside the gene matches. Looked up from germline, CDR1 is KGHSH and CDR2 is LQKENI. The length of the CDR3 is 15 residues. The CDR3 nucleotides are TGTGCCAGCTCACCGGGACAGGGGTATGGTGCTGAAGCTTTCTTT. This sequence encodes CASSPGQGYGAEAFF.

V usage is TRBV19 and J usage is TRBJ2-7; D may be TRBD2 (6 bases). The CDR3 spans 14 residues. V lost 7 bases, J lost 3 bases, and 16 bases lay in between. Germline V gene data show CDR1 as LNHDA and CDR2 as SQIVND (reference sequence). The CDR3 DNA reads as TGTGCCAGTACCCTTAGCGGCGGAGGCTACGAGCAGTACTTC. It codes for CASTLSGGGYEQYF.

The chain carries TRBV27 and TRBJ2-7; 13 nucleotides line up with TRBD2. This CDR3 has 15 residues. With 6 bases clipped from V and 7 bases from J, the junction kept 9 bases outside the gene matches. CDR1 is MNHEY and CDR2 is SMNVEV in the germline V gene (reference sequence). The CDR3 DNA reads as TGTGCCAGCAGCCTACTAGCGGGGGGGCGATATGAGCAGTACTTC. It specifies CASSLLAGGRYEQYF.

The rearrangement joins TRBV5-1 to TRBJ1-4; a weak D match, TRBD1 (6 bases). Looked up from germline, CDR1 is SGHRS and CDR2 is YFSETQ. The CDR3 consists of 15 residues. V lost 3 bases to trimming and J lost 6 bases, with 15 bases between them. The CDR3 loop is CASSSTGRVDEKLFF. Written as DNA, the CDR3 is TGCGCCAGCAGCTCAACAGGGAGGGTTGATGAAAAACTGTTTTTT.

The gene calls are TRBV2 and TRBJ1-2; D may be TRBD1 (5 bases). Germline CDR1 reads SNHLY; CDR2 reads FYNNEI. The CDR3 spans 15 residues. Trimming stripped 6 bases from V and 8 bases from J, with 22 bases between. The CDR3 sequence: CASRDPTRGTGGYTF. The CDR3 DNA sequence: TGTGCCAGCAGGGACCCCACCCGGGGGACGGGCGGCTACACCTTC.

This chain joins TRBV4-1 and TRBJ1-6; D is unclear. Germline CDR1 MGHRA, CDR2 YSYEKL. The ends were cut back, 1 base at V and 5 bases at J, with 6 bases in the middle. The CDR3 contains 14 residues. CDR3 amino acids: CASSQGPNNSPLHF. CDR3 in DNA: TGCGCCAGCAGCCAAGGTCCTAATAATTCACCCCTCCACTTT.

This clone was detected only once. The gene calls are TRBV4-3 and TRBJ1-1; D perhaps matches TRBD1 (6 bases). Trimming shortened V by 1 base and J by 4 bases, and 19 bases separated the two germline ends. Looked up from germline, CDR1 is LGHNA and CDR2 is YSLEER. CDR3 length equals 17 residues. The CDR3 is CASSQARTGYTGTEAFF. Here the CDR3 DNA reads TGCGCCAGCAGCCAAGCCCGTACAGGGTACACTGGCACTGAAGCTTTCTTT.

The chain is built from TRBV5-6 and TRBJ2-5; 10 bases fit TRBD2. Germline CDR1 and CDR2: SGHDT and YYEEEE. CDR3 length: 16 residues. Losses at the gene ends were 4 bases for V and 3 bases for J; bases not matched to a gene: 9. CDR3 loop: CASSTWRLAGEETQYF. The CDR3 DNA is TGTGCCAGCAGCACATGGCGCCTAGCGGGAGAAGAGACCCAGTACTTC.

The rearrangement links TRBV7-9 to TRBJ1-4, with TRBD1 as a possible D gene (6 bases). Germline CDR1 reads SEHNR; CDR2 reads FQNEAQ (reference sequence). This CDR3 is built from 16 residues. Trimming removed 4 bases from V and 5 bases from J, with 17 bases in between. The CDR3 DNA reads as TGTGCCAGCAGCTCAACTACGGGACAAGGGAATGAAAAACTGTTTTTT. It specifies CASSSTTGQGNEKLFF.

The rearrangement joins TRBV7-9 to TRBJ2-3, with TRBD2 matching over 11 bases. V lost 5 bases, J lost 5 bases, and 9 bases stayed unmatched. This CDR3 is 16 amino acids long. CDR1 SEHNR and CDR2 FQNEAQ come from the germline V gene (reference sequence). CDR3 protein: CASSQRLAGTLDTQYF. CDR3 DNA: TGTGCCAGCAGCCAAAGACTAGCGGGGACTTTAGATACGCAGTATTTT.

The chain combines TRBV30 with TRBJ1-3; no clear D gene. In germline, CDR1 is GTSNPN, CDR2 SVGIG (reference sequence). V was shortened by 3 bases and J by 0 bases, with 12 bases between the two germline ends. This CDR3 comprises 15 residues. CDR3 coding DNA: TGTGCCTGGAGAGAAGGACTGCTCTCTGGAAACACCATATATTTT. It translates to CAWREGLLSGNTIYF.